This TCR delta chain came from a study of DNA immune sequencing with unique molecular identifiers (dated by TCRdb to the early 2020s). For the wider study: Using immunomagnetic cell separation, gammadelta T cells were enriched from buffy coats, and the genomic DNA of these cells was sequenced. gammadelta T cells were enriched from PBMC of some 11 healthy individuals by fluorescence-activated cell sorting. In the comparison of enriched versus non-enriched samples, approximately 110 ng of enriched gammadelta T-cell DNA and around 1 ug of non-enriched PBMC DNA were sequenced. An ultrasensitive DNA-based TRD repertoire sequencing method using PCR-introduced unique molecular identifiers was developed and validated in the study. The method was validated on synthetic reference molecules and on blood samples from healthy individuals. All donors were healthy individuals, and ten of the donors were profiled using sorted gammadelta T cells from peripheral blood. Results the study describes overall, beyond this receptor: TRDV2 paired with TRDJ1 was the most common TRD rearrangement among clonotypes in healthy donors. Variation in TRD repertoire diversity was observed between healthy donors, with several donors found to be highly oligoclonal, in that the top 5 clonotypes exceeded half of productive molecules. Novel TRD sequences not targeted by the primers cannot be detected by the primer-based approach.

The CDR3 numbers 19 residues from cysteine through phenylalanine. Only CDR3 DNA is held: 57 bases, read in frame from base 1. Turning to this clone: No antigen is known for it. The protein held in TCRdb is that of a much larger clone and does not match this DNA's translation at residue 6, likely because of a read error; the protein shown is translated from the DNA.

The protocol used for the library was multiplex PCR. A 32-plex assay, with primers for all 8 TRDV and 4 TRDJ genes spanning the CDR3, was used to amplify the genomic DNA. A 12-nucleotide UMI was attached over roughly 3 barcoding PCR cycles, and a second PCR was then run with Illumina adapter primers. AMPure XP beads were used to purify the libraries, and library quality was checked on a Fragment Analyzer using the HS NGS Fragment kit. An Illumina MiniSeq mid-output kit with approximately 20% PhiX and 150 cycles of paired-end reads was used for sequencing. Per the authors' processing: MIGEC version 1.2.9 was used to process reads, grouping reads by UMI and building error-corrected consensus sequences. For post-processing, modified scripts from VDJtools version 1.2.1 were used together with the tcR R package. TCRdb processed the public reads again with the CATT caller, after which rows with matching DNA were combined. The V and J calls were not made by the authors but by TCRdb's processing. This sample comprises around 2,400 delta-chain clones, more than 13% of them detected only once. The ten largest clones add up to roughly half of the sample.

This receptor was identified in a human donor in good health. Without a V gene call, the J gene is given as TRDJ3; no check of the table's D call, TRDD3, against the DNA was made. The material sequenced was gamma-delta T cells enriched from blood buffy coat, or unenriched PBMCs (not recorded which). The nucleotide sequence is TGTGCCTGTGACACGCGGGGGCTACGGAGCTCCTGGGACACCCGACAGATGTTTTTC. It translates as CACDTRGLRSSWDTRQMFF.